Here is one T cell receptor (beta chain) with its context. This clonotype was recorded at least ten times. The antigen this receptor binds is unknown. Base qualities were left out, and no much larger clone turns up one base away. TCR beta CDR3 regions were amplified from RNA transcripts. For the first round of RT-PCR on the TCR CDR3, the HTBI primer set was used together with the Qiagen OneStep RT-PCR kit. Libraries were constructed in a second round of multiplex PCR, after which size selection and purification were carried out. Libraries were sequenced paired-end with 100 bp reads on an Illumina HiSeq2000. The authors' analysis ran thus. Raw data were processed with SOAPnuke, discarding reads with adapters, uncalled bases, mean Phred below 15, or no exact constant-primer or identifier match. High-quality paired reads were merged with COPE v1.2.5, and unique nucleotide sequences were defined as clonotypes. MiTCR v1.1 was used to align the clonotypes against IMGT TRBV, TRBD and TRBJ reference segments. The analysis was restricted to V-J combinations with a frequency above 0.0001, which together covered just over 99% of the repertoires. The TCS score was defined as the ratio of F50 (clonal expansion) to E x V (chaos), calculated using BLOSUM62-based TCRdist between CDR3 peptides within each V-J. Welch's t-statistics and random forest reduced 500 to 550 V-J features to 13, which were used in a naive Bayes classifier (R e1071). TCRdb handled the public reads itself, with Q25 trimming in fastp and clone calling in MiXCR, and kept productive beta chains. Under each unique CDR3 protein, matching rows form one entry showing the most common genes and DNA. TCRdb's processing, not the authors' own work, is the source of the V and J calls. The sample table holds nearly 600,000 distinct CDR3 sequences, of which 11% to 15% were seen once. The top ten hold about 5.8% of the sample.

Cut back by 6 bases and 7 bases, the V and J ends lie 12 bases apart. The CDR3 holds 13 amino acids from the cysteine to the phenylalanine. Only the CDR3 DNA stays, 39 bases, in frame from base 1. The CDR1 and CDR2 encoded by the germline V gene (reference sequence) are LNHDA and SQIVND. The source of the sample is a study of T cells in Graves' hyperthyroidism and ophthalmopathy (dated by TCRdb to between 2019 and 2020). In terms of the full investigation: Peripheral blood samples were taken at the time of initial diagnosis, prior to any treatment. A discovery cohort of 95 to 100 patients, roughly 45 with Graves' ophthalmopathy and approximately 55 with stable Graves' hyperthyroidism, was used to find distinguishing TCR V-J signatures. An independent validation cohort of 18 to 20 hyperthyroidism patients and over 15 patients who later progressed to ophthalmopathy tested prospective prediction of ophthalmopathy. The approximately 90 discovery patients were randomly split 7:3 into training and test sets. In addition, the study compared T-cell repertoires in thyroid tissue and in blood from several Graves' hyperthyroidism patients. Following sampling, methimazole starting at 30 mg daily was given to hyperthyroidism patients, and high-dose intravenous methylprednisolone was given to ophthalmopathy patients. The paper describes TCR Vbeta CDR3 sequencing of 135 peripheral blood samples, made up of approximately 40 ophthalmopathy patients, some 76 hyperthyroidism patients and 17 progressor patients.

The hyperthyroidism patients were between 18 and 65 years old and newly diagnosed, with a disease duration of less than 2 months. The study excluded patients with uncontrolled infections, other autoimmune diseases, pregnancy or lactation. Diagnoses were established on the basis of clinical symptoms, serum thyroxine and TRAb, thyroid ultrasound, and orbital computed tomography. For progressor patients, blood was drawn at the first diagnosis of hyperthyroidism, before any ophthalmopathy symptoms had appeared. Ficoll-Paque density gradient centrifugation was used to isolate PBMCs from around 9.1 ml of fresh peripheral blood. Progressor patients were first diagnosed with Graves' hyperthyroidism and then developed ophthalmopathy during follow-up. Total RNA was extracted with Trizol reagent, and quality was checked on an Agilent 2100 Bioanalyzer. What the study reported, not specific to this receptor: Sample size was not statistically predetermined, and investigators were not blinded to group allocation. Most expanded thyroid clonotypes (frequency above 0.001) were also found in blood, which suggests that blood repertoires may mirror thyroid immune responses. A model built on a 13 V-J signature distinguished ophthalmopathy from stable hyperthyroidism, reaching about 89% sensitivity and around 81% specificity in cross-validation and 80%/75% in testing. During validation, the model predicted progression to ophthalmopathy a median of about 6.3 months ahead of onset, with almost 71% sensitivity and 72% to 85% specificity.

The origin of this receptor is a woman aged 25 to 39 with Graves' hyperthyroidism that later progressed to Graves' ophthalmopathy. Specimen: blood. The chain links TRBV19 with TRBJ1-4, with TRBD1 as a weak D call on 6 bases. The sequenced DNA: TGTGCCAGTAGGTTACAGGGATTTGAAAAACTGTTTTTT. Its protein product is CASRLQGFEKLFF.